Described below is a single T cell receptor (beta chain) sequence and its context. Its antigen remains unidentified. The data derive from a study of cytomegalovirus exposure and HLA in healthy donors. Study conclusions and caveats: TRBV6-2, TRBV6-3 and some other V segments were excluded as indistinguishable.

This PCR relied on a set of 60 Vbeta primers and 13 Jbeta primers. Repertoires were generated with immunoSEQ multiplex PCR, while TCRdb's copy carries only in-frame clones and drops some. The repertoire has roughly 110,000 clones, around 67% of them found once; the top ten carry 12% to 15%. Per the germline V gene, CDR1 is SGHDT and CDR2 is YYEEEE. There are 15 residues in the CDR3. Trimming removed 1 base at V and 5 bases at J, with 13 bases between. The chain carries TRBV5-6 and TRBJ1-3, with D perhaps TRBD1 (5 bases). This TCR was sampled from a woman aged 40-49 years in good health and CMV-seropositive. Material for sequencing was PBMCs. The CDR3 sequence: CASSLNRRGRNTIYF. The DNA of the CDR3 is TGTGCCAGCAGCTTGAACAGGAGGGGCCGAAACACCATATATTTT.